This T cell receptor beta chain was sequenced for a study of blood T cell repertoires in COVID-19. About the research overall: Sites in the United States, Italy and Spain provided acute and convalescent COVID-19 samples. Nucleic acid was either cDNA or gDNA, and it came from T cells, B-cell-depleted T cells, or PBMCs.

Original data processing: Estimated nucleated cell counts came from reference gene primer amplification. Measured with immunoSEQ multiplex PCR; TCRdb has only the in-frame clones, and not every one. D and trimming were read from the DNA, whereas the V and J calls and clone size are those reported in that table. The table records more than 50,000 clones, 89% of them present only once. V was shortened by 3 bases and J by 2 bases, with 10 bases between the two germline ends. The CDR3 extends over 13 amino acids. Germline V lookup: CDR1 DFQATT, CDR2 SNEGSKA (reference sequence). The specimen was peripheral blood. The receptor was isolated from a man in his sixties with active COVID-19. The rearrangement links TRBV20-1 to TRBJ2-5; perhaps TRBD1 as D (6 bases). CDR3 coding DNA: TGCAGTGCTAGTAGGACAGCACAAGAGACCCAGTACTTC. Its protein product is CSASRTAQETQYF.